These 25 T cell receptor beta chains were all obtained from the same sample, sequenced in a study of blood T cell repertoires in COVID-19. The table came from immunoSEQ multiplex PCR; TCRdb's copy has only in-frame clones and leaves some out. The data hold more than 85,000 clones, with 80% to 90% observed a single time. Sequencing used PBMCs or T cells enriched from blood (not recorded which). The origin of the receptors is a woman in her forties or fifties who had recovered from COVID-19.

The chain couples TRBV5-4 to TRBJ1-4; D gene uncertain. V gave up 0 bases and J gave up 8 bases, with 14 bases separating them. Per the germline V gene, CDR1 is SGHNT and CDR2 is YYREEE (reference sequence). This CDR3 comprises 15 residues. CDR3 sequence (DNA): TGTGCCAGCAGCTTGGGGCTGGGCTCCGAAGAAAAACTGTTTTTT. Its protein is CASSLGLGSEEKLFF.

This clone was recorded once. The V call is TRBV6-5, the J call TRBJ1-4; D is perhaps TRBD1 (5 bases). Trimming pared 6 bases from V and 7 bases from J, leaving 9 bases between. The CDR3 is made up of 12 amino acids. Germline V gene sequence: CDR1 MNHEY, CDR2 SVGAGI. DNA of the CDR3: TGTGCCAGCAGGCCGGGGGGTGAAAAACTGTTTTTT. This encodes CASRPGGEKLFF.

This clone was counted a single time. The genes are TRBV12-3 or TRBV12-4 and TRBJ2-2; D is undetermined. V was clipped by 6 bases and J by 7 bases, with 9 bases between them. The CDR3 is 12 amino acids. CDR3 region: CASSPVYGELFF. DNA of the CDR3: TGTGCCAGCAGCCCGGTATACGGGGAGCTGTTTTTT.

V usage is TRBV15 and J usage is TRBJ1-3; D unclear. V was cut by 4 bases and J by 4 bases, with 11 bases left in between. The CDR3 has 14 residues. Germline CDR1 LNHNV, CDR2 YYDKDF (reference sequence). The CDR3 DNA sequence: TGTGCCACCAGCAATGGAGGAACCGGAAACACCATATATTTT. Protein: CATSNGGTGNTIYF.

V usage is TRBV9 and J usage is TRBJ2-7; D unresolved. V was shortened by 3 bases and J by 0 bases, with 10 bases between the two germline ends. Looked up from germline, CDR1 is SGDLS and CDR2 is YYNGEE. CDR3 size: 14 residues. CDR3 nucleotide sequence: TGTGCCAGCAGCGCCCAACGGTTCTCCTACGAGCAGTACTTC. Translated: CASSAQRFSYEQYF.

The chain employs TRBV18 and TRBJ1-2, with 8 bases identical to TRBD1. The CDR3 is 16 residues long. Germline V gene data show CDR1 as KGHSH and CDR2 as LQKENI. V gave up 2 bases and J gave up 2 bases; unmatched junction bases: 7. The CDR3 spells CASSPTRTGKNYGYTF. DNA for the CDR3: TGTGCCAGCTCACCAACAAGGACAGGGAAAAACTATGGCTACACCTTC.

This chain uses TRBV6-5 with TRBJ1-5; D may be TRBD1 (6 bases). CDR3 size: 16 residues. CDR1 MNHEY and CDR2 SVGAGI come from the germline V gene. V was cut by 4 bases and J by 6 bases, with 19 bases left in between. The CDR3: CASSSTGIPPIQPQHF. DNA for the CDR3: TGTGCCAGCAGTTCGACAGGTATCCCCCCCATTCAGCCCCAGCATTTT.

A single count supports this clone. The chain links TRBV2 to TRBJ2-3; 10 bases map to TRBD2. The CDR3 runs 14 residues. From germline, CDR1 is SNHLY and CDR2 FYNNEI. The ends lost 6 bases at V and 1 base at J; junction bases unmatched: 1. CDR3 bases: TGTGCCAGCAGGAGCGGGAGGGGCACAGATACGCAGTATTTT. It specifies CASRSGRGTDTQYF.

The chain carries TRBV19 and TRBJ2-6; D is unresolved. Trimming pared 1 base from V and 0 bases from J, leaving 7 bases between. Germline V gene sequence: CDR1 LNHDA, CDR2 SQIVND (reference sequence). The CDR3 consists of 16 residues. The CDR3 region has the DNA TGTGCCAGTAGTATAGGTAGCCACTCTGGGGCCAACGTCCTGACTTTC. Amino acids: CASSIGSHSGANVLTF.

The chain is built from TRBV12-3 or TRBV12-4 and TRBJ1-6; 9 bases align to TRBD1. Germline trimming cut 8 bases from V and 9 bases from J; bases unmatched to any gene: 5. This CDR3 contains 13 residues. Here the CDR3 DNA reads TGTGCCAGCCGACAACAGGGGGCTTCACCCCTCCACTTT. This gives the protein CASRQQGASPLHF.

V and J are TRBV28 and TRBJ2-7; 9 bases are a match to TRBD1. Trimming at V came to 5 bases and at J to 5 bases, leaving 10 bases not matched to a gene. Per germline, CDR1 MDHEN and CDR2 SYDVKM. The CDR3 is 15 residues long. The CDR3 loop is CASSGPGQGNNEQYF. CDR3 nucleotides: TGTGCCAGCAGTGGGCCGGGACAGGGTAATAACGAGCAGTACTTC.

This clone was detected a few times. The gene calls are TRBV5-5 and TRBJ1-1; D gene ambiguous. Germline CDR1 is SGHKS and CDR2 is YYEKEE (reference sequence). Trimming removed 2 bases from V and 0 bases from J, with 14 bases in between. The CDR3 runs to 16 residues. In nucleotides, the CDR3 is TGTGCCAGCAGCTTAGTGTGGCGGGCCATGAACACTGAAGCTTTCTTT. As protein: CASSLVWRAMNTEAFF.

The gene calls are TRBV7-9 and TRBJ1-2; TRBD1 matches at 8 bases. Germline loops: CDR1 SEHNR, CDR2 FQNEAQ (reference sequence). Trimming cost V 1 base and J 4 bases; bases outside gene matches: 17. This CDR3 spans 19 amino acids. The CDR3 loop is CASSLVFWDRHRGTYGYTF. The DNA of the CDR3 is TGTGCCAGCAGCTTAGTCTTCTGGGACAGGCATCGGGGGACCTATGGCTACACCTTC. The full variable domain, its missing parts supplied by reference TRBV7-9 and TRBJ1-2, is DTGVSQNPRHKITKRGQNVTFRCDPISEHNRLYWYRQTLGQGPEFLTYFQNEAQLEKSRLLSDRFSAERPKGSFSTLEIQRTEQGDSAMYLCASSLVFWDRHRGTYGYTFGSGTRLTVV.

The CDR3 bases are TGTGCCAGTAGTACCGCTAGCGGGGGGGGAGATACGCAGTATTTT. The encoded protein is CASSTASGGGDTQYF. V and J are TRBV19 and TRBJ2-3, with TRBD2 identical over 12 bases. The V gene's germline CDR1 is LNHDA and CDR2 SQIVND (reference sequence). The CDR3 length is 15 residues. V lost 4 bases to trimming and J lost 5 bases; unmatched junction nucleotides: 4.

CDR3 in amino acids: CASSEAWLADTQYF. In DNA form, the CDR3 reads TGTGCCAGCAGTGAAGCTTGGCTAGCCGATACGCAGTATTTT. The chain combines TRBV2 with TRBJ2-3; maybe TRBD2 (5 bases). Trimming removed 0 bases from V and 6 bases from J, with 10 bases in between. Germline V gene sequence: CDR1 SNHLY, CDR2 FYNNEI. The CDR3 extends over 14 amino acids.

This chain's CDR3 is CSVSRGEAFF. The CDR3 DNA reads TGCAGCGTATCCAGGGGTGAAGCTTTCTTT. V usage is TRBV29-1 and J usage is TRBJ1-1; a possible D gene is TRBD1 (6 bases). Per germline, CDR1 SQVTM and CDR2 ANQGSEA. This CDR3 has 10 amino acids. V was clipped by 6 bases and J by 7 bases, with 9 bases between them.

The gene calls are TRBV11-2 and TRBJ1-2; D is ambiguous. V gave up 0 bases and J gave up 4 bases, with 12 bases separating them. The CDR3 is 15 amino acids. Per the germline V gene, CDR1 is SGHAT and CDR2 is FQNNGV. The CDR3 here is CASSLDVKLSYGYTF. The CDR3 coding sequence is TGTGCCAGCAGCTTAGATGTAAAACTGAGCTATGGCTACACCTTC. Full variable domain (outside the CDR3, taken from reference TRBV11-2 and TRBJ1-2): EAGVAQSPRYKIIEKRQSVAFWCNPISGHATLYWYQQILGQGPKLLIQFQNNGVVDDSQLPKDRFSAERLKGVDSTLKIQPAKLEDSAVYLCASSLDVKLSYGYTFGSGTRLTVV.

The chain carries TRBV5-4 and TRBJ2-3; a possible D gene is TRBD2 (6 bases). Per the germline V gene, CDR1 is SGHNT and CDR2 is YYREEE (reference sequence). The length of the CDR3 is 16 residues. The germline V and J ends were trimmed by 4 bases and 2 bases, with 17 bases remaining between them. The CDR3 DNA reads as TGTGCCAGCAGCCCCAGCGGGCGCGCAATCACAGATACGCAGTATTTT. It is translated as CASSPSGRAITDTQYF.

The chain joins TRBV6-5 to TRBJ1-4, with D perhaps TRBD1 (6 bases). V was clipped by 6 bases and J by 6 bases, with 20 bases between them. There are 16 residues in the CDR3. Germline values: CDR1 MNHEY, CDR2 SVGAGI. This chain's CDR3 is CASSYAPRGWDEKLFF. The CDR3 nucleotides are TGTGCCAGCAGCTACGCACCGAGGGGGTGGGATGAAAAACTGTTTTTT.

V usage is TRBV5-4 and J usage is TRBJ2-3; 7 bases are a match to TRBD1. This CDR3 comprises 16 residues. Trimming cost V 6 bases and J 0 bases; bases outside gene matches: 10. Germline V gives CDR1 SGHNT, CDR2 YYREEE (reference sequence). The CDR3 is CASTVTTGASTDTQYF. DNA for the CDR3: TGTGCCAGCACCGTAACAACAGGGGCGAGCACAGATACGCAGTATTTT.

The chain combines TRBV5-1 with TRBJ2-7; 14 nucleotides agree with TRBD2. Germline V gives CDR1 SGHRS, CDR2 YFSETQ. V shed 2 bases and J 3 bases; nucleotides not matched to a gene: 4. The CDR3 has 16 residues. Here the CDR3 reads CASSFGTSGRNYEQYF. Here the CDR3 DNA reads TGCGCCAGCAGCTTCGGGACTAGCGGGAGAAACTACGAGCAGTACTTC.

The V call is TRBV6-1, the J call TRBJ1-1; D is perhaps TRBD1 (6 bases). V was shortened by 1 base and J by 1 base, with 10 bases between the two germline ends. The CDR3 is 15 residues long. Per the germline V gene, CDR1 is MNHNS and CDR2 is SASEGT. The CDR3 nucleotides are TGTGCCAGCAGTGAAGTCGGCAGGGGGAACACTGAAGCTTTCTTT. Encoded protein: CASSEVGRGNTEAFF.

The rearrangement links TRBV15 to TRBJ1-2, with D possibly TRBD1 on 5 matching bases. This CDR3 has 12 residues. CDR1 is LNHNV and CDR2 is YYDKDF in the germline V gene (reference sequence). V gave up 3 bases and J gave up 4 bases, with 6 bases separating them. Here the CDR3 DNA reads TGTGCCACCAGCAGCGGGGGCTATGGCTACACCTTC. Its protein product is CATSSGGYGYTF.

The rearrangement uses TRBV30 and TRBJ1-6; perhaps TRBD1 as D (5 bases). Germline CDR1 reads GTSNPN; CDR2 reads SVGIG (reference sequence). V was clipped by 4 bases and J by 2 bases, with 9 bases between them. CDR3 length: 14 amino acids. The CDR3 reads CAWTDRPYNSPLHF. CDR3 coding DNA: TGTGCCTGGACCGACAGACCCTATAATTCACCCCTCCACTTT.

The gene calls are TRBV6-5 and TRBJ1-1; TRBD1 might be the D (5 bases). Germline values: CDR1 MNHEY, CDR2 SVGAGI. The CDR3 is 13 residues long. The ends were cut back, 2 bases at V and 4 bases at J, with 8 bases in the middle. The CDR3 DNA sequence: TGTGCCAGCAGTTACATAGGGGTCACTGAAGCTTTCTTT. As protein: CASSYIGVTEAFF.